Reported below is one T cell receptor (beta chain). Antigen specificity is unknown. The data originate from a study of T cell responses to AZD1222 COVID-19 vaccine. General study results and limits: Just a handful of AZD1222 recipients tested seropositive at baseline.

Produced via immunoSEQ multiplex PCR; TCRdb's table is partial and in-frame only. The sample lists some 150,000 clones, 80% to 95% occurring once. V was shortened by 1 base and J by 0 bases, with 9 bases between the two germline ends. The germline V gene has CDR1 MGHDK and CDR2 SYGVNS. The CDR3 contains 15 residues. The clonotype comes from an adult in good health. This sample comprised peripheral blood, obtained on day 0 of MenACWY control vaccination. The chain combines TRBV25-1 with TRBJ1-1; D unclear. The DNA of the CDR3 is TGTGCCAGCAGTGAATTGAACCGACTGAACACTGAAGCTTTCTTT. It translates to CASSELNRLNTEAFF.